This TCR beta chain was sequenced during a study of T cell changes during pregnancy in multiple sclerosis. TCRdb keeps only in-frame clones here, not all; method: immunoSEQ multiplex PCR. This table holds over 50,000 clones, around 90% found once. Trimming took 0 bases from V and 3 from J; bases not matched to a gene: 2. Germline V CDR1 and CDR2: GTSNPN, SVGIG (reference sequence). The CDR3 sequence is 14 residues long. The sample consisted of peripheral blood, taken in the third trimester of pregnancy. This TCR came from a female donor in good health, enrolled as a control in a pregnancy study. The chain is built from TRBV30 and TRBJ1-5; 7 bases line up with TRBD1. CDR3 in amino acids: CAWSVGTANQPQHF. The DNA of the CDR3 is TGTGCCTGGAGTGTTGGGACAGCCAATCAGCCCCAGCATTTT.